The TCR beta chain under discussion was sequenced for a study of blood T cells in healthy people across ages. Study-wide findings and caveats: TCR beta diversity tracked closely with naive T cell percentage.

This clonotype was seen a few times. Its target is unknown. The use of a sample-barcoded 5' primer and a J-beta primer mix characterized a second PCR of about 6 to 12 cycles. One entry per CDR3 protein, called by TCRdb with MiXCR from the 5' RACE reads. The sample lists approximately 850,000 distinct CDR3 sequences, roughly 44% seen once, with roughly 18% in the top ten. The CDR3 is made up of 13 amino acids. Losses at the gene ends were 6 bases for V and 8 bases for J; bases not matched to a gene: 4. CDR1 is DFQATT, CDR2 SNEGSKA, per germline (reference sequence). This TCR came from a man aged 55 to 70 in good health. This chain uses TRBV20-1 with TRBJ1-6; 10 bases are shared with TRBD1. Sequenced: blood. The CDR3 is CSAGQGVDSPLHF. The CDR3 bases are TGCAGTGCAGGACAGGGGGTAGATTCACCCCTCCACTTT.